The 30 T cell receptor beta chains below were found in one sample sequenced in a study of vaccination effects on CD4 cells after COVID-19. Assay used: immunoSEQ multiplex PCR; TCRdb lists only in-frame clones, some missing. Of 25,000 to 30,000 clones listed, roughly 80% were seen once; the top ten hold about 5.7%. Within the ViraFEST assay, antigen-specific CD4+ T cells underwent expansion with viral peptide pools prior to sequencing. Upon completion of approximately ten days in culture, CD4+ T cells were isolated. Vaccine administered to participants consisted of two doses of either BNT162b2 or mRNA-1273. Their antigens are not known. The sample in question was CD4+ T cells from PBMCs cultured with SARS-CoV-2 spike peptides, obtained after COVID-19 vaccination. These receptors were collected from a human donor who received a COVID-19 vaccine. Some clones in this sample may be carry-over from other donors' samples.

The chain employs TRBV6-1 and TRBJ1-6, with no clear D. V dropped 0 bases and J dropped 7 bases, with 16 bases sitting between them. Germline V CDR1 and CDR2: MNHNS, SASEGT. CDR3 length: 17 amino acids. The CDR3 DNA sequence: TGTGCCAGCAGTGAAGCGGACCGGGCTTACCACAATTCACCCCTCCACTTT. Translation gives CASSEADRAYHNSPLHF.

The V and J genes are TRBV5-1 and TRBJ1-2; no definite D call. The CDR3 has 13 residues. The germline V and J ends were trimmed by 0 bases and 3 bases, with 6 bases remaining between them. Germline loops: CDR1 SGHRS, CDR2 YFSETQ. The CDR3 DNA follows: TGCGCCAGCAGCTTGGGGGGAGACTATGGCTACACCTTC. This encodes CASSLGGDYGYTF. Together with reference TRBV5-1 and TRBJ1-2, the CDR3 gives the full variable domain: KAGVTQTPRYLIKTRGQQVTLSCSPISGHRSVSWYQQTPGQGLQFLFEYFSETQRNKGNFPGRFSGRQFSNSRSEMNVSTLELGDSALYLCASSLGGDYGYTFGSGTRLTVV.

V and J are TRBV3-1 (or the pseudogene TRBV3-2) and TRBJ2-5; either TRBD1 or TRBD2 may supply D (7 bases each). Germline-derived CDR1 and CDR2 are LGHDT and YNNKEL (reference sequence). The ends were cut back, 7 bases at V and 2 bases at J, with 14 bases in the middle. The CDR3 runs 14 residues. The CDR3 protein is CASTQRGQQETQYF. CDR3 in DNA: TGTGCCAGCACTCAGCGGGGACAGCAAGAGACCCAGTACTTC.

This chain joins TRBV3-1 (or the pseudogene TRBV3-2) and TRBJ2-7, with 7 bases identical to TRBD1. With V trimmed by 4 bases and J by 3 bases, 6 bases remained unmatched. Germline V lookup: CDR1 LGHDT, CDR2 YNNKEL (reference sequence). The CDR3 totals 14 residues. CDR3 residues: CASSPPGQNYEQYV. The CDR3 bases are TGTGCCAGCAGCCCGCCGGGACAGAACTACGAGCAGTACGTC.

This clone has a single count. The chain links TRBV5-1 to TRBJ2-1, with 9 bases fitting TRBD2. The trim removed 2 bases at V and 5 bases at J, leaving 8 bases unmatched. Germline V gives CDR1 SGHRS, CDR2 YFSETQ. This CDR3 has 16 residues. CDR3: CASSFALAGRNNEQFF. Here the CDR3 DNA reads TGCGCCAGCAGCTTCGCCCTAGCGGGGAGGAACAATGAGCAGTTCTTC.

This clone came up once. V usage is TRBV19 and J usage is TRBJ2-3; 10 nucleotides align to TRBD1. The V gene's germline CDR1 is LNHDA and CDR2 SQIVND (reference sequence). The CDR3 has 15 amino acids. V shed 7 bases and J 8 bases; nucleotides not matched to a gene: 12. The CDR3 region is CASMGVRTGGGTQYF. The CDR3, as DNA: TGTGCCAGTATGGGTGTGAGGACAGGGGGTGGTACGCAGTATTTT.

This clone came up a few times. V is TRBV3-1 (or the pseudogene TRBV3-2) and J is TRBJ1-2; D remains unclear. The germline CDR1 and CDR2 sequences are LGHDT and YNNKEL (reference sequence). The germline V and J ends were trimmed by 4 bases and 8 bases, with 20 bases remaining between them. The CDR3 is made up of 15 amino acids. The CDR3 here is CASSLLEFTVQGYTF. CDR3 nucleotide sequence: TGTGCCAGCAGCCTGTTGGAATTTACGGTACAGGGCTACACCTTC.

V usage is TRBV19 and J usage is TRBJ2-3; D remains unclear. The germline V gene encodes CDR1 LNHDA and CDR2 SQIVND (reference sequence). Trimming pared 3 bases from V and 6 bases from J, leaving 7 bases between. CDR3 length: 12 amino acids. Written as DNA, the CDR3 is TGTGCCAGTAGTATCCAAGGGGATACGCAGTATTTT. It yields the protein CASSIQGDTQYF.

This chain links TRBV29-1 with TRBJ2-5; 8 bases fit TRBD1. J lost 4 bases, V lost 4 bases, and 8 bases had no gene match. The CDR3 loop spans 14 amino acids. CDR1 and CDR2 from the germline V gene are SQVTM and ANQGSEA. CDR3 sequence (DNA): TGCAGCGTTGGGCTACAGGGGGTCGGAGAGACCCAGTACTTC. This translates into CSVGLQGVGETQYF.

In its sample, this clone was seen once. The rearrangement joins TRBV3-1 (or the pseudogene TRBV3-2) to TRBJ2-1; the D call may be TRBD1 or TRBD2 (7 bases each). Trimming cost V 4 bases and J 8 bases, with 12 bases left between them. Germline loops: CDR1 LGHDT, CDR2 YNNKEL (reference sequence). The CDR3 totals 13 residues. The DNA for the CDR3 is TGTGCCAGCAGCCGGTCAGGGGGGGATGAGCAGTTCTTC. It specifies CASSRSGGDEQFF.

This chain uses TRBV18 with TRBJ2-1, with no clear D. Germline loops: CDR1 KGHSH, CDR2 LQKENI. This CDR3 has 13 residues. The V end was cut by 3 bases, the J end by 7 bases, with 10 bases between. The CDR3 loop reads CASSPAIENEQFF. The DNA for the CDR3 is TGTGCCAGCTCACCGGCCATAGAAAATGAGCAGTTCTTC.

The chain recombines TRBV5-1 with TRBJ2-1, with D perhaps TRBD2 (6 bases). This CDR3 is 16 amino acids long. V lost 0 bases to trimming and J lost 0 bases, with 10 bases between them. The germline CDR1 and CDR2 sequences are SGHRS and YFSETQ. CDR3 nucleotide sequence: TGCGCCAGCAGCTTGGGCGCGGGGAGCTCCTACAATGAGCAGTTCTTC. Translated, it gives CASSLGAGSSYNEQFF.

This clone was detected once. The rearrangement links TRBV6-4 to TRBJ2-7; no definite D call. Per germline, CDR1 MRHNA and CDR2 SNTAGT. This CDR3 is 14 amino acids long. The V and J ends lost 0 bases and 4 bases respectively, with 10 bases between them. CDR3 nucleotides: TGTGCCAGCAGTGACTCGTGGGCAGAATACGAGCAGTACGTC. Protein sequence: CASSDSWAEYEQYV.

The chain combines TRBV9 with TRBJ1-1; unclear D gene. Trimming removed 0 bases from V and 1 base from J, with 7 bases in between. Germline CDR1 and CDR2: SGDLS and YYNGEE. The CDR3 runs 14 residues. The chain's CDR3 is CASSVGGPNTEAFF. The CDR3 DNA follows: TGTGCCAGCAGCGTAGGCGGGCCGAACACTGAAGCTTTCTTT. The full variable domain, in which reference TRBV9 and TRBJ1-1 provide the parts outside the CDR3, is DSGVTQTPKHLITATGQRVTLRCSPRSGDLSVYWYQQSLDQGLQFLIQYYNGEERAKGNILERFSAQQFPDLHSELNLSSLELGDSALYFCASSVGGPNTEAFFGQGTRLTVV.

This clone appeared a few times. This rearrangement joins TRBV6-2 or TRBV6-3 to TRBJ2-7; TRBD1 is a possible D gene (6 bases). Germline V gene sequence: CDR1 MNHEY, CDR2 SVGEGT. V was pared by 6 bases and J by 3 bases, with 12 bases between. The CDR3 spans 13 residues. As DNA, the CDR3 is TGTGCCAGCAGCATAACAGGGTTCTACGAGCAGTACGTC. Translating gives CASSITGFYEQYV.

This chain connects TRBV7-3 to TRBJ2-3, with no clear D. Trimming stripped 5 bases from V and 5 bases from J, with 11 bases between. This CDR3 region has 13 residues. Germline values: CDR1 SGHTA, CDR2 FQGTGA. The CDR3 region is CASSRTIRDTQYF. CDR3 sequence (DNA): TGTGCCAGCAGCCGCACCATACGAGATACGCAGTATTTT. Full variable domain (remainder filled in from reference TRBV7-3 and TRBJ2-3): GAGVSQTPSNKVTEKGKYVELRCDPISGHTALYWYRQSLGQGPEFLIYFQGTGAADDSGLPNDRFFAVRPEGSVSTLKIQRTERGDSAVYLCASSRTIRDTQYFGPGTRLTVL.

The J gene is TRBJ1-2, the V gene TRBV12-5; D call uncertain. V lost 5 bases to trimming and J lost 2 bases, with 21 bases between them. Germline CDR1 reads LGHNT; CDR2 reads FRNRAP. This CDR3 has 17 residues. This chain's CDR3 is CASGTSDRPVSNYGYTF. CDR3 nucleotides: TGTGCTAGTGGTACTTCGGACCGTCCCGTTTCAAACTATGGCTACACCTTC.

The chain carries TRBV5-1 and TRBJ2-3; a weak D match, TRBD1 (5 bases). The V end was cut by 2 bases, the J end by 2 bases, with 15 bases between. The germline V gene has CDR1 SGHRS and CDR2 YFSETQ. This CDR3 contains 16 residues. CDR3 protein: CASSLRTLQTTDTQYF. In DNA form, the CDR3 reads TGCGCCAGCAGCTTAAGGACACTACAAACCACAGATACGCAGTATTTT.

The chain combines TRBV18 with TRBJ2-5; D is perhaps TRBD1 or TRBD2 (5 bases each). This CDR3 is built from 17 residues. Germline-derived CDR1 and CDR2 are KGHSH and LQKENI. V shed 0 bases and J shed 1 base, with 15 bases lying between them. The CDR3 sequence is CASSPPLGTPFQETQYF. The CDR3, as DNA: TGTGCCAGCTCACCACCCCTGGGGACCCCGTTCCAAGAGACCCAGTACTTC.

CDR3 nucleotide sequence: TGTGCCAGCAGTGAATCTGACAGGGTTAACTATGGCTACACCTTC. Translation gives CASSESDRVNYGYTF. The chain carries TRBV25-1 and TRBJ1-2; TRBD1 matches 7 bases. The CDR3 is 15 residues long. The V and J ends lost 1 base and 1 base, in that order; junction bases with no gene match: 3. Germline V lookup: CDR1 MGHDK, CDR2 SYGVNS.

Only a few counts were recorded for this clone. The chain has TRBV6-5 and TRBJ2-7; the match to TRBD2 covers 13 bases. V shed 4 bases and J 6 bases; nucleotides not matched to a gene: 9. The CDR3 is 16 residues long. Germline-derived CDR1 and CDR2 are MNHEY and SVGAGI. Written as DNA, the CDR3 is TGTGCCAGCAGTTCAACTAGCGGGGGGGCCCGGGTCGAGCAGTACGTC. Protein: CASSSTSGGARVEQYV.

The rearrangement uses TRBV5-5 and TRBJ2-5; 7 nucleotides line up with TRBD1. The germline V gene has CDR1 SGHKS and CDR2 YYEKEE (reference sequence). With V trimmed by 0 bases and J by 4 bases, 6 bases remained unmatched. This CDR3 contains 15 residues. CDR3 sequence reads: CASSLAPGQIETQYF. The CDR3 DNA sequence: TGTGCCAGCAGCTTGGCTCCGGGACAGATAGAGACCCAGTACTTC.

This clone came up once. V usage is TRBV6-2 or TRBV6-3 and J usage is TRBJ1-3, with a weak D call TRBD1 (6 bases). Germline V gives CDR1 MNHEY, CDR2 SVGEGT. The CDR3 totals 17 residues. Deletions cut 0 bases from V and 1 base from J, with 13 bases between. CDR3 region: CASSYSGRGGSGNTIYF. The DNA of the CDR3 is TGTGCCAGCAGTTACTCAGGCAGGGGTGGATCTGGAAACACCATATATTTT.

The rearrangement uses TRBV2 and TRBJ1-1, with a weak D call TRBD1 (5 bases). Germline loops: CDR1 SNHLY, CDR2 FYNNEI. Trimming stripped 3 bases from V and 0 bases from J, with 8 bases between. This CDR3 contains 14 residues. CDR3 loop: CASSDRVMNTEAFF. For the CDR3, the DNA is TGTGCCAGCAGTGACAGGGTCATGAACACTGAAGCTTTCTTT. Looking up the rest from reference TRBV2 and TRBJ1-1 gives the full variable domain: EPEVTQTPSHQVTQMGQEVILRCVPISNHLYFYWYRQILGQKVEFLVSFYNNEISEKSEIFDDQFSVERPDGSNFTLKIRSTKLEDSAMYFCASSDRVMNTEAFFGQGTRLTVV.

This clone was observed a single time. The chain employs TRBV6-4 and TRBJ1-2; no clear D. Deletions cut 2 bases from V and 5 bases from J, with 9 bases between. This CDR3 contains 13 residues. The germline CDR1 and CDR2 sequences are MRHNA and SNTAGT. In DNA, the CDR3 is TGTGCCAGCAGTGACGACGGAAGATATGGCTACACCTTC. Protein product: CASSDDGRYGYTF.

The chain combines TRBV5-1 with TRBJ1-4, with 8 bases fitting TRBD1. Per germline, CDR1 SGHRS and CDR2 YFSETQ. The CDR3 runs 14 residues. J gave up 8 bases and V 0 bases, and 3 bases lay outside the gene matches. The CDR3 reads CASSLEAGGEKLFF. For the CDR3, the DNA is TGCGCCAGCAGCTTGGAGGCAGGGGGCGAAAAACTGTTTTTT.

CDR3 protein: CASSSSRTSGETQYF. CDR3 DNA: TGTGCCAGCAGCTCTTCTCGGACTAGCGGGGAGACCCAGTACTTC. The J gene is TRBJ2-5, the V gene TRBV11-2; TRBD2 aligns across 11 bases. The CDR3 spans 15 residues. V trimming: 4 bases; J trimming: 5 bases; junction bases outside the gene matches: 6. Germline CDR1 is SGHAT and CDR2 is FQNNGV.

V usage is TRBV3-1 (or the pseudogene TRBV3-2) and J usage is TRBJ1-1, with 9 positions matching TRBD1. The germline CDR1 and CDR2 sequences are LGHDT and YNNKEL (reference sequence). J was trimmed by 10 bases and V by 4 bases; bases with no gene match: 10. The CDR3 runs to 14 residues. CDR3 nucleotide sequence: TGTGCCAGCAGCCGGGAGCCGGGACAGGGTTTAGCTTTCTTT. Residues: CASSREPGQGLAFF.

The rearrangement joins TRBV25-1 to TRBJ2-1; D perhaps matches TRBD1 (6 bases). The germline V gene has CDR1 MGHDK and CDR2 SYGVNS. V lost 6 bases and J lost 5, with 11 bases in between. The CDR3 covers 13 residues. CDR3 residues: CASRVGADNEQFF. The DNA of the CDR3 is TGTGCCAGCAGGGTGGGGGCCGACAATGAGCAGTTCTTC.

CDR3 in DNA: TGTGCCAGCAGCTTACAAGGGACAGGGAACACCGGGGAGCTGTTTTTT. Its protein product is CASSLQGTGNTGELFF. This rearrangement joins TRBV7-2 to TRBJ2-2, with 8 bases fitting TRBD1. Germline CDR1 and CDR2: SGHTA and FQGNSA. The length of the CDR3 is 16 residues. The V segment lost 2 bases and the J segment 1 base; nucleotides outside the gene matches: 3.